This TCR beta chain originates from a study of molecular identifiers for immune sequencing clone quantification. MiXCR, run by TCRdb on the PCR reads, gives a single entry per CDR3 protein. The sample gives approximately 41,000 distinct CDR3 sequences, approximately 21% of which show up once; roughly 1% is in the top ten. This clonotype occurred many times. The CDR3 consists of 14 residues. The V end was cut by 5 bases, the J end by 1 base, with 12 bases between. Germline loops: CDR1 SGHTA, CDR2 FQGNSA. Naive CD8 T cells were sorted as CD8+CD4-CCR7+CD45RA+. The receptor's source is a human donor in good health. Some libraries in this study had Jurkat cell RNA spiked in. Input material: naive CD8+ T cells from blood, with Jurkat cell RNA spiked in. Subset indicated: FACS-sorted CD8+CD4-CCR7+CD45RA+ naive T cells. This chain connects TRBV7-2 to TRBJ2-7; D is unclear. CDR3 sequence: CASSPQDTSYEQYF. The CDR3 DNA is TGTGCCAGCAGCCCTCAAGATACTTCCTACGAGCAGTACTTC.